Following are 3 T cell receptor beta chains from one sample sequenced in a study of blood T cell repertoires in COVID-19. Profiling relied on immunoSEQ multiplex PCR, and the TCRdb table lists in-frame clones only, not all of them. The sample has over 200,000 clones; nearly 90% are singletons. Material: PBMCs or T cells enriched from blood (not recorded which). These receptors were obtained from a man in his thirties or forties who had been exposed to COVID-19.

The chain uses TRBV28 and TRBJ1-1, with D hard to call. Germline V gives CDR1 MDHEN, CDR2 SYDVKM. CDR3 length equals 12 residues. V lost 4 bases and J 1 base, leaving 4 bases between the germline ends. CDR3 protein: CASSSGNTEAFF. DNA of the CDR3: TGTGCCAGCAGTTCGGGGAACACTGAAGCTTTCTTT.

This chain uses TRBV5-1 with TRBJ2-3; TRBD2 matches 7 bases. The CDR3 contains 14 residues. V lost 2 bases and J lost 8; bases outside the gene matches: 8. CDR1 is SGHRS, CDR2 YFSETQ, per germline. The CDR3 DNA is TGCGCCAGCAGCTTTACTAGCGAAACGGGTACGCAGTATTTT. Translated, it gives CASSFTSETGTQYF.

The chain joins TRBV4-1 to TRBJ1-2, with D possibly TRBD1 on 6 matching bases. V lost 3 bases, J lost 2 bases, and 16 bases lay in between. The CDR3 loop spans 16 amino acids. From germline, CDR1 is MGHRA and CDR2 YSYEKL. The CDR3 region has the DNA TGCGCCAGCAGCCACCCATCCAGACAGGAGAACTATGGCTACACCTTC. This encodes CASSHPSRQENYGYTF.